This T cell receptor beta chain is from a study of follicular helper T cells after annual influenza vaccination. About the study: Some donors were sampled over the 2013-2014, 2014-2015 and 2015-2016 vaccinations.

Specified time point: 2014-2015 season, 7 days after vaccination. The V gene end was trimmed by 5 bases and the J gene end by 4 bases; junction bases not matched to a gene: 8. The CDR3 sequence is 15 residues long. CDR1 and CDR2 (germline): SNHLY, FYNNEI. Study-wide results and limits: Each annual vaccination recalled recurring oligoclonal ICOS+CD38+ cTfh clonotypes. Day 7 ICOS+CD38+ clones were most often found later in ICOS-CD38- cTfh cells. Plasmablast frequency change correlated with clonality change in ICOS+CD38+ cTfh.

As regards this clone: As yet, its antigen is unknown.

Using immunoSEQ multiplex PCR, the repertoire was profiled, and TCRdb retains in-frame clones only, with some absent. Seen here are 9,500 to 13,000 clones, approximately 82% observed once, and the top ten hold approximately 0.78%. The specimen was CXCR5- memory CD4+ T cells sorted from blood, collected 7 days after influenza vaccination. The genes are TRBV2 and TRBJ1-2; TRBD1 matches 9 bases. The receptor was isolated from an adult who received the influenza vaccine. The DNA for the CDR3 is TGTGCCAGCAGTTCGTTGGACAGGGGTATCTATGGCTACACCTTC. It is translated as CASSSLDRGIYGYTF.